Shown below are 10 T cell receptor beta chains from a single sample sequenced in a study of blood T cells in healthy people across ages. Then a second PCR, running roughly 6 to 12 cycles, was carried out with a sample-barcoded 5' primer and a J-beta primer mix. Via MiXCR, TCRdb re-called the 5' RACE reads, giving one row per CDR3 protein. The sample shows about 400,000 distinct CDR3 sequences, roughly half of them seen only once. The sequenced material came from blood. The receptors come from a man aged 55 to 70 in good health.

The V gene is TRBV20-1, the J gene TRBJ2-7, with unresolved D. The CDR3 length is 14 residues. V shed 3 bases and J shed 0 bases, with 12 bases lying between them. The germline V gene encodes CDR1 DFQATT and CDR2 SNEGSKA (reference sequence). The CDR3 spells CSASLEKLSYEQYF. CDR3 sequence (DNA): TGCAGTGCTAGTTTGGAAAAGCTCTCCTACGAGCAGTACTTC.

The gene calls are TRBV7-2 and TRBJ2-7; 11 bases align to TRBD1. There are 14 residues in the CDR3. The V gene's germline CDR1 is SGHTA and CDR2 FQGNSA. V was pared by 3 bases and J by 7 bases, with 5 bases of the junction left unmatched. The CDR3, as DNA: TGTGCCAGCAGCTTGGACAGGGGGCTAAGAGAGCAGTACTTC. It translates to CASSLDRGLREQYF.

The rearrangement uses TRBV3-1 and TRBJ1-4; no reliable D call. This CDR3 comprises 13 residues. Germline V gene data show CDR1 as LGHDT and CDR2 as YNNKEL (reference sequence). V gave up 2 bases and J gave up 3 bases, with 4 bases separating them. The DNA for the CDR3 is TGTGCCAGCAGCCAACGGGCTAATGAAAAACTGTTTTTT. It specifies CASSQRANEKLFF.

The chain employs TRBV14 and TRBJ2-1, with 8 bases aligning to TRBD1. Trimming removed 0 bases from V and 6 bases from J; junction bases left unmatched: 4. The CDR3 extends over 15 amino acids. Germline loops: CDR1 SGHDN, CDR2 FVKESK. In DNA form, the CDR3 reads TGTGCCAGCAGCCAAGATCGGACAGGGAGCAATGAGCAGTTCTTC. It translates to CASSQDRTGSNEQFF.

The chain recombines TRBV5-1 with TRBJ2-4; D might be TRBD2 (5 bases). The assigned J gene may be wrong: the sequence end matches TRBJ2-7 better. This CDR3 comprises 15 residues. Germline loops: CDR1 SGHRS, CDR2 YFSETQ. CDR3 nucleotide sequence: TGCGCCAGCAGCTTGAGTGTGGGAGAAGCCTACGAGCAGTACTTC. As protein: CASSLSVGEAYEQYF.

The chain uses TRBV20-1 and TRBJ1-2; possibly TRBD1 for D (5 bases). Trimming left V 5 bases short and J 0 bases short, with 19 bases between. The CDR3 is made up of 16 amino acids. Germline V lookup: CDR1 DFQATT, CDR2 SNEGSKA (reference sequence). CDR3 bases: TGCAGTGCTCGAATACCCGGGGCACCCGCTAACTATGGCTACACCTTC. Protein sequence: CSARIPGAPANYGYTF.

The chain links TRBV7-2 to TRBJ1-1; D call uncertain. Germline CDR1 and CDR2: SGHTA and FQGNSA. Deletions cut 4 bases from V and 0 bases from J, with 6 bases between. This CDR3 is built from 13 residues. The CDR3 reads CASSSQMNTEAFF. The CDR3 DNA follows: TGTGCCAGCAGCTCTCAGATGAACACTGAAGCTTTCTTT.

The CDR3 sequence is CAWSPTAIQETQYF. DNA for the CDR3: TGTGCCTGGAGTCCAACAGCTATCCAAGAGACCCAGTACTTC. V and J are TRBV30 and TRBJ2-5, with D uncertain. V was cut by 2 bases and J by 1 base, with 11 bases left in between. Germline V gives CDR1 GTSNPN, CDR2 SVGIG (reference sequence). The CDR3 runs to 14 residues.

V gene TRBV11-2 combines with J gene TRBJ1-1; D gene unclear. Trimming cost V 8 bases and J 0 bases, with 16 bases left between them. There are 15 residues in the CDR3. Germline V gives CDR1 SGHAT, CDR2 FQNNGV. CDR3 sequence: CASGPTGNMNTEAFF. DNA of the CDR3: TGTGCCAGCGGCCCCACGGGGAACATGAACACTGAAGCTTTCTTT.

This clonotype came up a few times. The CDR3 spells CASSLYDEQFF. CDR3 DNA: TGTGCCAGCAGCCTGTACGATGAGCAGTTCTTC. The rearrangement joins TRBV9 to TRBJ2-1; D gene unclear. V gave up 4 bases and J gave up 8 bases, with 7 bases separating them. The CDR3 contains 11 residues. Germline-derived CDR1 and CDR2 are SGDLS and YYNGEE.